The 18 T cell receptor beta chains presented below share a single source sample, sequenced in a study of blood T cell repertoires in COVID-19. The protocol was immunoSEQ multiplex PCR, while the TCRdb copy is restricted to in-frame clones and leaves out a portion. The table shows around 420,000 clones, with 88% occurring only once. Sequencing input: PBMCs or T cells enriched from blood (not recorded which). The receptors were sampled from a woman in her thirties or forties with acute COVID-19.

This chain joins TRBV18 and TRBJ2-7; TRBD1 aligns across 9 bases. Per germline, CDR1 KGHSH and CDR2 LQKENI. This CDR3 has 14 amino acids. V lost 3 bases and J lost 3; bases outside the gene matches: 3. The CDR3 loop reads CASSPGQGRYEQYF. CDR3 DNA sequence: TGTGCCAGCTCACCGGGACAGGGCCGCTACGAGCAGTACTTC.

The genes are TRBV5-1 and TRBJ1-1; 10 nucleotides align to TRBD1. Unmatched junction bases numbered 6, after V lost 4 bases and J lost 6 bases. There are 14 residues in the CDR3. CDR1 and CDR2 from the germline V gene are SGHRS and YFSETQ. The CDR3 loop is CASSLDRGHAEAFF. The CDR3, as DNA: TGCGCCAGCAGCCTTGACAGGGGGCATGCTGAAGCTTTCTTT.

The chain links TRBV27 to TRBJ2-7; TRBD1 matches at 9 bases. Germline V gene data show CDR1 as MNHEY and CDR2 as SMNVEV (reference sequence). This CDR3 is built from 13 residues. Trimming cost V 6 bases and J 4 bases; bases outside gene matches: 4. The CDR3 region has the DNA TGTGCCAGCAGCAGGGGACAGGGATACGAGCAGTACTTC. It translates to CASSRGQGYEQYF.

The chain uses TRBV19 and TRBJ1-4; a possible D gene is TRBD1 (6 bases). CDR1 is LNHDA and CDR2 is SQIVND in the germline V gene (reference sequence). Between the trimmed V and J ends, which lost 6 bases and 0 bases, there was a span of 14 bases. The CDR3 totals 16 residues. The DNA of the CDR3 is TGTGCCAGTAGCAGACAGGCTGCCTCAACTAATGAAAAACTGTTTTTT. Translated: CASSRQAASTNEKLFF.

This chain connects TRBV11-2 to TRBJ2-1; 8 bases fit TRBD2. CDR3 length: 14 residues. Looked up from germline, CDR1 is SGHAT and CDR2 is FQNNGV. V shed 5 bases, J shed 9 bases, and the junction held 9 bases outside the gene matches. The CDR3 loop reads CASSAMGGRPEQFF. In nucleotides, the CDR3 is TGTGCCAGCAGCGCGATGGGCGGGAGGCCTGAGCAGTTCTTC.

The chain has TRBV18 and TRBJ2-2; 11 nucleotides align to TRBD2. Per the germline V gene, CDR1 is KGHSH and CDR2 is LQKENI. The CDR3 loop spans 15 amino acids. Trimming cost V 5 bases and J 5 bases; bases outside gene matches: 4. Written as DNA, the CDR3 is TGTGCCAGCTCATTGGGGACTAGCGGTACCGGGGAGCTGTTTTTT. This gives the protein CASSLGTSGTGELFF.

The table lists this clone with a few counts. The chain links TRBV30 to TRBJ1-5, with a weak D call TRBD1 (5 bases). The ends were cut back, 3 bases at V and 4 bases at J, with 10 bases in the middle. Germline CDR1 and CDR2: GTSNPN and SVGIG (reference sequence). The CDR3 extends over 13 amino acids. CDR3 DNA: TGTGCCTGGAGCGGTCCAGGGAATCAGCCCCAGCATTTT. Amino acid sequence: CAWSGPGNQPQHF. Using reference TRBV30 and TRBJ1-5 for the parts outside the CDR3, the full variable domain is SQTIHQWPATLVQPVGSPLSLECTVEGTSNPNLYWYRQAAGRGLQLLFYSVGIGQISSEVPQNLSASRPQDRQFILSSKKLLLSDSGFYLCAWSGPGNQPQHFGDGTRLSIL.

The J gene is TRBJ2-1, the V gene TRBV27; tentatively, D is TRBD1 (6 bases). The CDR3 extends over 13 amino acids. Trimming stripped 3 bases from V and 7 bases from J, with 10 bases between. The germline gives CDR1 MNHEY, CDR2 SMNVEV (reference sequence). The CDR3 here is CASSLGRGNEQFF. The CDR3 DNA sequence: TGTGCCAGCAGTTTGGGCAGGGGAAATGAGCAGTTCTTC.

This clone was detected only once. The CDR3 nucleotides read TGTGCCTGGAGTGACGGAGGTAATCAGCCCCAGCATTTT. Translation gives CAWSDGGNQPQHF. The V gene is TRBV30, the J gene TRBJ1-5; D not certain. The CDR3 length is 13 residues. Trimming pared 1 base from V and 4 bases from J, leaving 8 bases between. Germline V gene lookup returns CDR1 GTSNPN and CDR2 SVGIG (reference sequence).

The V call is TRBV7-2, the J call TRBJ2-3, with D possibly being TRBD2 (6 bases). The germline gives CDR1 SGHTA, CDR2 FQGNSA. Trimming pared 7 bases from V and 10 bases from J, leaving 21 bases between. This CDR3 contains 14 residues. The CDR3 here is CASKTDGGVGPQYF. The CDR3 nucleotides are TGTGCCAGCAAGACGGACGGGGGAGTCGGCCCGCAGTATTTT.

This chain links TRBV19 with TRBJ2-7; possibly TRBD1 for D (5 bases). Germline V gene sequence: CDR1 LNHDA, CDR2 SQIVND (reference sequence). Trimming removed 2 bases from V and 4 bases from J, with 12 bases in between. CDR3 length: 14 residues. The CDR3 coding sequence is TGTGCCAGTAGTATATGGTCAAGGGGTTACGAGCAGTACTTC. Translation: CASSIWSRGYEQYF.

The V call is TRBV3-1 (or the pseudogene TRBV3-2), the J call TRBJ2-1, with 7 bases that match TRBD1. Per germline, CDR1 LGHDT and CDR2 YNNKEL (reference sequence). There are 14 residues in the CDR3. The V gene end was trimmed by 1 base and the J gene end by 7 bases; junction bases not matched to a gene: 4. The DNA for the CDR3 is TGTGCCAGCAGCCAAGGCCGACAGGGAAATGAGCAGTTCTTC. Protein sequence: CASSQGRQGNEQFF.

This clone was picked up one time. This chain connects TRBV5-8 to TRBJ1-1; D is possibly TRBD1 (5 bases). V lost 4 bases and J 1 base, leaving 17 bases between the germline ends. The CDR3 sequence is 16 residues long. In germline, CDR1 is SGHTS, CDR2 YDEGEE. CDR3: CASSRTTGLRNTEAFF. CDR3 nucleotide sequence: TGTGCCAGCAGCCGGACTACGGGACTTAGGAACACTGAAGCTTTCTTT.

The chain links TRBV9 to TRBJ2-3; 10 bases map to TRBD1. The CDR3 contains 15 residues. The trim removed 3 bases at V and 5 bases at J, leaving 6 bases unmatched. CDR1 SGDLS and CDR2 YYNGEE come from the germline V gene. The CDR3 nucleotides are TGTGCCAGCAGCGCAAACCGGGACAGGGGAGATACGCAGTATTTT. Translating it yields CASSANRDRGDTQYF.

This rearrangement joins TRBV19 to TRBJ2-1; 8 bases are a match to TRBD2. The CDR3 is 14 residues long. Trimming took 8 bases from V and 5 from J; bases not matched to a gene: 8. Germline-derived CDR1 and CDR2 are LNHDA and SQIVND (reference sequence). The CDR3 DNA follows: TGTGCCAGTCGTCCCCCGGGGGGGCACAATGAGCAGTTCTTC. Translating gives CASRPPGGHNEQFF.

CDR3 in amino acids: CASSPKAGSGYTF. The DNA of the CDR3 is TGTGCCAGCAGCCCCAAAGCGGGGTCTGGCTACACCTTC. J is TRBJ1-2 and V is TRBV7-6; D call uncertain. The germline V and J ends were trimmed by 5 bases and 7 bases, with 14 bases remaining between them. The CDR3 loop spans 13 amino acids. CDR1 SGHVS and CDR2 FNYEAQ come from the germline V gene.

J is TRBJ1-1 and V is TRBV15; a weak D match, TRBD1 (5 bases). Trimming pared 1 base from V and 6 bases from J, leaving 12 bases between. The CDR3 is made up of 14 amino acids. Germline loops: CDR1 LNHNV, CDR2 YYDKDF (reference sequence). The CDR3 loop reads CATSRGGERPEAFF. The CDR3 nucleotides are TGTGCCACCAGCAGAGGGGGGGAGCGACCTGAAGCTTTCTTT.

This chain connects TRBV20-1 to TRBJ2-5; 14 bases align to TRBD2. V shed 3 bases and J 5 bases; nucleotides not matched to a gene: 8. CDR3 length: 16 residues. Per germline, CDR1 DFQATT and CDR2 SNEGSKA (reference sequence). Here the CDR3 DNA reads TGCAGTGCTAGTACCGGGACTAGCGGGGGAGGGGAGACCCAGTACTTC. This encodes CSASTGTSGGGETQYF.